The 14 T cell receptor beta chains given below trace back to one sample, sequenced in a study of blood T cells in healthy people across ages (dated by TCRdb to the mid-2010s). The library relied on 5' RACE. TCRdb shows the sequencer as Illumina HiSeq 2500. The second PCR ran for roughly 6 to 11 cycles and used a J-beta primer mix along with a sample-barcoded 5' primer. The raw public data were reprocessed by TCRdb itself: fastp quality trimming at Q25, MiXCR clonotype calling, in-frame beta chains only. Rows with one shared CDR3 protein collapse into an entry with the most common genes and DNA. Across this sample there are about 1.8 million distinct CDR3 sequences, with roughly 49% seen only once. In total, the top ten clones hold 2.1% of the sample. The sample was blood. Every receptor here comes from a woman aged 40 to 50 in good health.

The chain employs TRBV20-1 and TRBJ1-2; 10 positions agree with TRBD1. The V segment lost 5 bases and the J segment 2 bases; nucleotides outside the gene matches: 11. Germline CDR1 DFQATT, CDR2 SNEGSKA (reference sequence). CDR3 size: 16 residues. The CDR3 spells CSAPTRRDRGNYGYTF. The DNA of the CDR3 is TGCAGTGCTCCAACAAGGCGGGACAGGGGAAACTATGGCTACACCTTC.

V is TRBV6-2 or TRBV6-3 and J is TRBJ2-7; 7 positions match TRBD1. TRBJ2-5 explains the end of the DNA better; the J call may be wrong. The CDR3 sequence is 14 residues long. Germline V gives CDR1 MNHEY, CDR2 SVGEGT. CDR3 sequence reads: CASSYQGDRETQYF. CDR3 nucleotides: TGTGCCAGCAGTTACCAGGGGGATCGGGAGACCCAGTACTTC.

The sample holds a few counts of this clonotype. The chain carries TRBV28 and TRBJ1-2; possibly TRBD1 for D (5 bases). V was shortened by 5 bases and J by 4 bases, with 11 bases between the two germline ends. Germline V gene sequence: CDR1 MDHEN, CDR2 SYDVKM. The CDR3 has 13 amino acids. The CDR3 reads CASSDSLFYGYTF. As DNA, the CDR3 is TGTGCCAGCAGTGACAGCTTGTTCTATGGCTACACCTTC.

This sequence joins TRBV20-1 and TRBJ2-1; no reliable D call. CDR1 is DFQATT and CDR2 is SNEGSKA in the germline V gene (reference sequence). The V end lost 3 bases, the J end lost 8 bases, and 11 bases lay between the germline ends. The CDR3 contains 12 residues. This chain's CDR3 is CSASLSSYEQFF. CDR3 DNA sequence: TGCAGTGCTAGCCTTAGTTCATATGAGCAGTTCTTC.

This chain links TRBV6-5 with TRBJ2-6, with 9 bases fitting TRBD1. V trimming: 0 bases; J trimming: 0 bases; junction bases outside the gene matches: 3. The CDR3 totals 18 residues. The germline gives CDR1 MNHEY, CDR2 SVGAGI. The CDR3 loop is CASSYSGQGLSGANVLTF. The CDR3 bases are TGTGCCAGCAGTTACTCCGGACAGGGGCTCTCTGGGGCCAACGTCCTGACTTTC.

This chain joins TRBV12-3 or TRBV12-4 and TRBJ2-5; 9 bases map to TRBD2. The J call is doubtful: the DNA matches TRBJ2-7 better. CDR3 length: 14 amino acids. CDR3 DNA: TGTGCCAGCACCAATAGCGGGGGTTCCTACGAGCAGTACTTC. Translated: CASTNSGGSYEQYF.

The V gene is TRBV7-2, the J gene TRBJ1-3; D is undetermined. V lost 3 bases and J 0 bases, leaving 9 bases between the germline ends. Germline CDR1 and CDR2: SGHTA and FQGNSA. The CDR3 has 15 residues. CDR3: CASSFGRSSGNTIYF. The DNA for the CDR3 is TGTGCCAGCAGCTTCGGACGGTCCTCTGGAAACACCATATATTTT.

CDR3 loop: CASSVAAGTVETQYF. In nucleotides, the CDR3 is TGTGCCAGCAGCGTTGCAGCGGGGACGGTAGAGACCCAGTACTTC. The chain recombines TRBV9 with TRBJ2-7; 7 nucleotides match TRBD2. TRBJ2-5 matches the DNA end more closely, so the J call is doubtful. The germline gives CDR1 SGDLS, CDR2 YYNGEE. The CDR3 is 15 residues long.

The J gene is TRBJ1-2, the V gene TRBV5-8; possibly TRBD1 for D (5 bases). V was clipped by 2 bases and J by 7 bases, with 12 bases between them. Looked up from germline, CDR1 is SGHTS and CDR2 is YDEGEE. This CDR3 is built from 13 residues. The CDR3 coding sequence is TGTGCCAGCAGCTTATTGTCAGGGTTTGGCTACACCTTC. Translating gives CASSLLSGFGYTF.

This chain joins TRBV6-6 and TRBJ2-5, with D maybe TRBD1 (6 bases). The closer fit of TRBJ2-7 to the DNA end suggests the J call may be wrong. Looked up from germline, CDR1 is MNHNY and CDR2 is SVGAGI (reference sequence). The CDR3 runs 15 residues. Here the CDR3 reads CASSYGQSVTYEQYF. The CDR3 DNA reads TGTGCCAGCAGTTACGGACAGAGCGTAACCTACGAGCAGTACTTC.

The CDR3, as DNA: TGTGCCAGCAGAATGTCGGGGCCAGATACGCAGTATTTT. Encoded protein: CASRMSGPDTQYF. The chain couples TRBV12-3 or TRBV12-4 to TRBJ2-3, with D tentatively TRBD1 or TRBD2 (5 bases each). Trimming cost V 6 bases and J 4 bases, with 11 bases left between them. This CDR3 has 13 residues.

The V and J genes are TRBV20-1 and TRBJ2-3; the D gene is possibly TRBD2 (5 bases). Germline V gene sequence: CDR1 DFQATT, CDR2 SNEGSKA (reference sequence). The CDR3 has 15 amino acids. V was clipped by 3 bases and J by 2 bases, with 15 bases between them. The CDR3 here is CSASFFLANTDTQYF. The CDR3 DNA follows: TGCAGTGCTAGTTTTTTTCTAGCCAACACAGATACGCAGTATTTT.

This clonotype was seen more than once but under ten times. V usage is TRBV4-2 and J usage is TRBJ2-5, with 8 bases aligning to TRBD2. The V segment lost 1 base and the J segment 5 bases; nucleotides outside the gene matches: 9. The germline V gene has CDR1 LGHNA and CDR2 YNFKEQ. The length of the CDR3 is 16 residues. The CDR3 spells CASSQVGASGGETQYF. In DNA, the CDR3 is TGTGCCAGCAGCCAAGTGGGAGCCAGCGGGGGTGAGACCCAGTACTTC.

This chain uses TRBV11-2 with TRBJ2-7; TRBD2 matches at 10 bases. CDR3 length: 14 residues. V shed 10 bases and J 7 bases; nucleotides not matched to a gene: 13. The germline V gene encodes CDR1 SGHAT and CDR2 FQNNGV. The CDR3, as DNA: TGTGCCACCAAACCGGGACTAGCGTACAATGAGCAGTACTTC. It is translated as CATKPGLAYNEQYF.